This T cell receptor beta chain was recorded in a study of blood T cell repertoires in COVID-19. Overall study: Sites in the United States, Italy and Spain provided acute and convalescent COVID-19 samples. PBMCs, B-cell-depleted T cells, or T cells were the source of the cDNA or gDNA that made up the material.

The table came from immunoSEQ multiplex PCR; TCRdb's copy has only in-frame clones and leaves some out. The data show more than 95,000 clones, more than 85% seen once. V trimming: 7 bases; J trimming: 2 bases; junction bases outside the gene matches: 8. Germline CDR1 is SQVTM and CDR2 is ANQGSEA. The CDR3 spans 14 residues. The sequence came from a human donor in a cohort sampled during active COVID-19. The chain combines TRBV29-1 with TRBJ2-7; 10 nucleotides agree with TRBD2. Sequenced material: peripheral blood. CDR3 residues: CSAKASGGAYEQYF. In DNA, the CDR3 is TGCAGCGCAAAGGCGAGCGGGGGGGCCTACGAGCAGTACTTC.